The 23 T cell receptor beta chains in this list originate from one sample, sequenced in a study of tumor-infiltrating lymphocytes in oesophageal squamous cell carcinoma. MiXCR was run by TCRdb on the PCR reads, yielding one entry per CDR3 protein. The sample carries some 19,000 distinct CDR3 sequences, more than 35% recorded once. The sequenced sample was esophageal tumor tissue. These receptor sequences come from a male donor with esophageal squamous cell carcinoma.

This clonotype has more than one count but fewer than ten. The chain carries TRBV24-1 and TRBJ2-1; TRBD1 might be the D (7 bases). The J call may be incorrect, as the DNA end agrees better with TRBJ2-7. CDR3 length: 15 residues. CDR1 KGHDR and CDR2 SFDVKD come from the germline V gene. CDR3 DNA sequence: TGTGCCACCAGTGCGGGGGACAGTACCCTAAATGAGCAGTACTTC. The encoded protein is CATSAGDSTLNEQYF.

The chain combines TRBV7-8 with TRBJ2-5; 7 bases fit TRBD1. The J call may be in error: the DNA end matches TRBJ2-7 better. The CDR3 covers 14 residues. CDR1 is SGHVS and CDR2 is FQNEAQ in the germline V gene. As DNA, the CDR3 is TGTGCCAGCAGCCAAAGGGACAGCTCCTACGAGCAGTACTTC. It codes for CASSQRDSSYEQYF.

As concerns this clonotype: At one end, the junction sequence differs from germline, possibly due to a read error. The chain joins TRBV6-6 to TRBJ2-4, with D perhaps matching TRBD2 (5 bases). CDR1 is MNHNY, CDR2 SVGAGI, per germline (reference sequence). The CDR3 is 15 amino acids. The CDR3, as DNA: TGTGCCAGCAGTAACTCCGGGGTAGGAAACTACGAGCAGTACTTT. As protein: CASSNSGVGNYEQYF.

This clonotype was seen more than once but under ten times. The CDR3 DNA follows: TGTGCCAGCAGCTTAGCCGGGGCTTCGGACATTCAGTACTTC. Amino acid sequence: CASSLAGASDIQYF. This chain uses TRBV7-2 with TRBJ2-4; D is perhaps TRBD1 or TRBD2 (5 bases each). Germline loops: CDR1 SGHTA, CDR2 FQGNSA. V was cut by 0 bases and J by 8 bases, with 11 bases left in between. CDR3 length: 14 amino acids.

This rearrangement joins TRBV7-3 to TRBJ2-4; maybe TRBD2 (6 bases). The DNA end favors TRBJ2-1, so the J call may be wrong. The V gene's germline CDR1 is SGHTA and CDR2 FQGTGA. The CDR3 sequence is 16 residues long. CDR3 nucleotide sequence: TGTGCCAGCAGCCCCTACACTAGCAGTAAAGTCAATGAGCAGTTCTTC. As protein: CASSPYTSSKVNEQFF.

This clonotype has just a few counts. No conserved phenylalanine or tryptophan ends this CDR3, so it is likely a read error. No DNA is shown, since the ends of the CDR3 on it are uncertain; the CDR3 is the one TCRdb lists. This chain links TRBV6-5 with TRBJ2-7; the table gives TRBD1 as D, unverified against the DNA. The CDR3 has 16 amino acids, counting both end residues. Germline CDR1 MNHEY, CDR2 SVGAGI. This chain's CDR3 is CASSYIPGVYGYTFGS.

On this clonotype itself: A junction end diverges from the germline sequence, so it may reflect a read error. This sequence joins TRBV7-6 and TRBJ2-5, with 9 nucleotides matching TRBD1. There are 16 residues in the CDR3. Looked up from germline, CDR1 is SGHVS and CDR2 is FNYEAQ. The CDR3 protein is CASSLEGRTGVETQYF. CDR3 DNA: TGTGCTAGCAGCTTAGAAGGGCGGACAGGGGTAGAGACCCAGTACTTC.

This clonotype was recorded a few times. This sequence joins TRBV7-2 and TRBJ2-3; 7 nucleotides align to TRBD2. Per the germline V gene, CDR1 is SGHTA and CDR2 is FQGNSA. The CDR3 loop spans 14 amino acids. The V segment lost 1 base and the J segment 6 bases; nucleotides outside the gene matches: 4. The CDR3 coding sequence is TGTGCCAGCAGCTTAGTTCGGGGAGGGGATACGCAGTATTTT. It encodes CASSLVRGGDTQYF.

This clonotype is medium-sized by share. The chain couples TRBV28 to TRBJ1-2; D not resolved. This CDR3 contains 17 residues. Germline CDR1 MDHEN, CDR2 SYDVKM. The V and J ends lost 2 bases and 2 bases respectively, with 18 bases between them. This CDR3 is CASSLRPYGGPNYGYTF. Here the CDR3 DNA reads TGTGCCAGCAGTTTAAGACCCTACGGAGGCCCCAACTATGGCTACACCTTC.

This clonotype was found a few times. This chain links TRBV28 with TRBJ2-7, with 13 bases identical to TRBD2. The CDR3 contains 13 residues. The V gene's germline CDR1 is MDHEN and CDR2 SYDVKM. V shed 11 bases and J 7 bases; nucleotides not matched to a gene: 8. Here the CDR3 DNA reads TGTGCCGGGAGGACTAGCGGGAGATCGGAGCAGTACTTC. Its translation: CAGRTSGRSEQYF.

In this sample, this clonotype turned up a few times. Possible read error: a much larger clone is one base away. The V call is TRBV11-1, the J call TRBJ2-5, with a possible D match to TRBD2 (5 bases). The CDR3 covers 16 residues. CDR1 is SGHAT, CDR2 FQDESV, per germline (reference sequence). The CDR3 coding sequence is TGTGCCAGCAGTTTAGGGAGCTACAGCTCCTACAATGAGCAGTACTTC. Translating it yields CASSLGSYSSYNEQYF.

In this sample, this clonotype turned up many times. The conserved closing phenylalanine or tryptophan is absent in this CDR3, likely reflecting a read error. The DNA is omitted, as the CDR3 cannot be located on it reliably, and the CDR3 follows TCRdb's listing. This chain's CDR3 is CASRWTGLNSPLHFGN. The chain employs TRBV7-2 and TRBJ2-6; no DNA check was done on the table's D call, TRBD1. The CDR3 is 16 amino acids long, termini counted. The germline V gene has CDR1 SGHTA and CDR2 FQGNSA.

The rearrangement links TRBV7-6 to TRBJ2-5; 9 positions match TRBD2. J lost 4 bases, V lost 0 bases, and 0 bases had no gene match. Germline V CDR1 and CDR2: SGHVS, FNYEAQ. The CDR3 has 14 amino acids. The CDR3 nucleotides are TGTGCCAGCAGCTTAGCGCGGGGGGGAGAGACCCAGTACTTC. Translated: CASSLARGGETQYF.

By proportion, this clonotype is medium-sized. A single base separates this from a much larger clone, so it may be a read error. The rearrangement links TRBV7-3 to TRBJ2-1; TRBD2 matches 11 bases. Gene TRBJ2-7 matches the end of the DNA better, so the J call may be wrong. CDR3 size: 17 residues. Germline CDR1 and CDR2: SGHTA and FQGTGA. The CDR3 sequence is CASSLRLAGRSYNEQYF. The CDR3, as DNA: TGTGCCAGCAGCTTACGACTAGCGGGACGTTCCTACAATGAGCAGTACTTC.

As for this clonotype: This may stem from a read error, because a much larger clone lies one nucleotide away. Here the CDR3 reads CASRIWSGSYNEQYF. The CDR3 DNA sequence: TGCGCCAGCAGAATATGGAGTGGGTCCTACAATGAGCAGTACTTC. This chain connects TRBV5-1 to TRBJ2-7; D is ambiguous. Germline CDR1 reads SGHRS; CDR2 reads YFSETQ. The V end lost 5 bases, the J end lost 7 bases, and 22 bases lay between the germline ends. This CDR3 region has 15 residues.

The V gene is TRBV7-4, the J gene TRBJ2-5; 8 bases align to TRBD1. With the DNA end fitting TRBJ2-4 better, the J assignment may be wrong. CDR1 and CDR2 from the germline V gene are SGHVT and SQSDAQ. The CDR3 consists of 15 residues. For the CDR3, the DNA is TGTGCCAGCAGTCCAACAGGGGGGTCCAAAAACATTCAGTACTTC. Encoded protein: CASSPTGGSKNIQYF.

This clonotype has just a few counts. Lacking the conserved final phenylalanine or tryptophan, this CDR3 likely reflects a read error. The limits of the CDR3 on the DNA are not certain, so only TCRdb's listed CDR3 is given. The chain combines TRBV10-3 with TRBJ2-7; the table gives TRBD1 as D, unverified against the DNA. Counting both end residues, the CDR3 totals 15 amino acids. CDR1 is ENHRY, CDR2 SYGVKD, per germline. CDR3 protein: CAISEQGVEGYTFGS.

This clonotype occurred a few times. CDR3 sequence reads: CASTLNTEAFF. The CDR3 DNA is TGTGCCAGCACCCTGAACACTGAAGCTTTCTTT. The chain is built from TRBV7-9 and TRBJ1-1; D uncertain. This CDR3 region has 11 residues. The germline CDR1 and CDR2 sequences are SEHNR and FQNEAQ (reference sequence). The V end lost 7 bases, the J end lost 0 bases, and 3 bases lay between the germline ends. Full variable domain (outside the CDR3, taken from reference TRBV7-9 and TRBJ1-1): DTGVSQNPRHKITKRGQNVTFRCDPISEHNRLYWYRQTLGQGPEFLTYFQNEAQLEKSRLLSDRFSAERPKGSFSTLEIQRTEQGDSAMYLCASTLNTEAFFGQGTRLTVV.

The genes are TRBV7-8 and TRBJ2-5; 8 bases match TRBD1. The J call could be wrong; TRBJ2-7 is a better fit for the DNA end. CDR1 SGHVS and CDR2 FQNEAQ come from the germline V gene. The CDR3 runs to 16 residues. CDR3 nucleotide sequence: TGTGCCAGCAGCCGCCCAGCGGACAGGGTTGAGTACGAGCAGTACTTC. Amino acids: CASSRPADRVEYEQYF.

There are many counts of this clonotype. Just one base apart from a much larger clone, this may be a read error. V usage is TRBV12-3 or TRBV12-4 and J usage is TRBJ2-7; 9 nucleotides match TRBD1. The CDR3 is 18 amino acids. V was clipped by 2 bases and J by 7 bases; unmatched bases: 18. Written as DNA, the CDR3 is TGTGCCAGCAGTTTATCGTTAATGGGGGGACAGGGAGAGAATGAGCAGTACTTC. Translation gives CASSLSLMGGQGENEQYF.

This clonotype showed up many times. V is TRBV28 and J is TRBJ1-3; D is unclear. Germline-derived CDR1 and CDR2 are MDHEN and SYDVKM. The CDR3 loop spans 15 amino acids. Deletions cut 2 bases from V and 0 bases from J, with 8 bases between. The CDR3 reads CASSLPQLSGNTIYF. As DNA, the CDR3 is TGTGCCAGCAGTTTACCACAGCTCTCTGGAAACACCATATATTTT.

A word on this clonotype: The CDR3 does not close with the conserved phenylalanine or tryptophan, likely indicating a read error. The chain uses TRBV7-2 and TRBJ2-1; D is unclear. TRBJ2-7 explains the end of the DNA better; the J call may be wrong. Germline CDR1 reads SGHTA; CDR2 reads FQGNSA. This CDR3 spans 12 amino acids. As DNA, the CDR3 is TGTGCCAGCAGCAACTTTGGGTACGAGCAGTACCTC. It yields the protein CASSNFGYEQYL.

V is TRBV20-1 and J is TRBJ1-4; D might be TRBD1 (6 bases). In germline, CDR1 is DFQATT, CDR2 SNEGSKA (reference sequence). V lost 6 bases to trimming and J lost 7 bases, with 15 bases between them. The CDR3 is 13 residues long. The CDR3 region is CSATDSWGEKLFF. Here the CDR3 DNA reads TGCAGTGCCACGGACAGCTGGGGTGAAAAACTGTTTTTT.